This T cell receptor beta chain emerged from a study of vaccination effects on CD4 cells after COVID-19. Generated by immunoSEQ multiplex PCR, the TCRdb table keeps only in-frame clones and is missing some. The sample carries roughly 59,000 clones, around 78% recorded once. Details on this clone: What it binds is unknown.

This CDR3 has 21 residues. Viral peptide pools were used in the ViraFEST assay to expand antigen-specific CD4+ T cells, and sequencing came afterward. Following an approximately ten-day culture, CD4+ T cells were purified. Two-dose BNT162b2 or mRNA-1273 vaccination was given to participants. The clonotype comes from a human donor who received a COVID-19 vaccine. The sample consisted of CD4+ T cells from PBMCs cultured with HCoV-OC43 spike peptides, taken after COVID-19 vaccination. The subset: HCoV-OC43 spike overlapping peptide pool stimulation. The J gene is TRBJ2-7, the V gene TRBV21-1; the table assigns TRBD2, which was not confirmed against the DNA. TRBV21-1 is annotated as a pseudogene. In DNA form, the CDR3 reads TGTGCCAGCAGCAAAGTCGGGCTAGCGGGGGGGGCCCGGTCTTGTCGCTACGAGCAGTACGTC. As protein: CASSKVGLAGGARSCRYEQYV.